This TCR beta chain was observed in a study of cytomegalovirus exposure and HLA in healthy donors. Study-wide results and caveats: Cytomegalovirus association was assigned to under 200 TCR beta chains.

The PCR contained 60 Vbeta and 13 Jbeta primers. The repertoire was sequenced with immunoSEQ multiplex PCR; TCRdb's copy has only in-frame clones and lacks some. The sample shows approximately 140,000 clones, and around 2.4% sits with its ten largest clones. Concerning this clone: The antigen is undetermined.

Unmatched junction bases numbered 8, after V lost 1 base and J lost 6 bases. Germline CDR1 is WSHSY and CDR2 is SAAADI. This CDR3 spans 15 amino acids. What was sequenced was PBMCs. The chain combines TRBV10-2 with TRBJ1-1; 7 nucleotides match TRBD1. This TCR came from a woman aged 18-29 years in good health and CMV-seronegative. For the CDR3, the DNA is TGCGCCAGCAGTGAGTTAGGGGGCCGCAAAGCTGAAGCTTTCTTT. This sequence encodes CASSELGGRKAEAFF.